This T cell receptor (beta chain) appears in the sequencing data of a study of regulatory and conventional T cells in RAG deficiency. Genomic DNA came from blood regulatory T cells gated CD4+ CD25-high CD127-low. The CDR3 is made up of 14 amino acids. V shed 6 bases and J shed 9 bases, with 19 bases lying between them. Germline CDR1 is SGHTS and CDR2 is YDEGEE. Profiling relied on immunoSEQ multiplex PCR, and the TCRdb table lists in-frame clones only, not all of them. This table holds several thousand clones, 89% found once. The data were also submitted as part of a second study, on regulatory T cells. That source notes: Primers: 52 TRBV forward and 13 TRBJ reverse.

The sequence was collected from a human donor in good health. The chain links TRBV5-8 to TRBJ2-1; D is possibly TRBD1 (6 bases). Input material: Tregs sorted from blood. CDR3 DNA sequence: TGTGCCAGCAAGGGTCAGGGGTTAATCGCTGAGCAGTTCTTC. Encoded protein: CASKGQGLIAEQFF.